This record concerns one T cell receptor (beta chain) sequence. The specificity of this receptor is unknown. No base qualities exist here, and no much larger clone lies one base off it. The sample originates from a study of blood T cell repertoires in COVID-19 (dated by TCRdb to 2018 to 2021). As for the study more broadly: Collaborator samples came from the United States, Italy and Spain and covered acute and convalescent phases of COVID-19. The material from the prospective study consisted of cDNA or gDNA derived from T cells, B-cell-depleted T cells, or PBMCs. Subjects who had been exposed to COVID-19, were actively infected with it, or had recovered from it provided the deeply sampled blood TCRbeta repertoires that made up the dataset. A freely available public database, intended as a resource for researchers studying the immune response to SARS-CoV-2, is where the repertoires were released. The samples were drawn from two sources: the first 160 participants of the ongoing ImmuneRACE study, and approximately 1,300 subjects contributed by 6 global collaborators. The sample metadata nearly always contained a de-identified subject ID, COVID-19 status, age in years and sex. Where available, HLA class I and class II types were obtained from metadata supplied by the sample provider rather than from assay-based typing. What the work shows at the level of the full study, not this receptor alone: Clinical and demographic metadata were provided uncurated, with the amount varying by source and participant.

Including cysteine and phenylalanine, the CDR3 has 13 amino acids. The sequence is cut down to CDR3 DNA, 39 bases in frame from base 1. CDR1 and CDR2, looked up from the germline V gene, are SGDLS and YYNGEE. Trimming takes 3 bases from V and 2 bases from J, and the germline ends sit 8 bases apart. The immunoSEQ Assay, a bias-controlled multiplex PCR, was used to amplify TCRbeta CDR3 regions from genomic DNA. On the authors' methods: The number of nucleated cells in each sample was estimated by amplification of reference gene primers within the assay. Sequence reads were collapsed and filtered to measure the absolute abundance of every unique TCRbeta CDR3 rearrangement. Productive Simpson clonality was computed per sample as the square root of Simpson's diversity index over productive rearrangements. TCRdb holds this immuneACCESS table with in-frame rearrangements only. Some clones are missing; in checked studies, unresolved V genes explain under half, and the rest has no known cause. The DNA gave D and trimming, while V, J and clone size come from that table. Within this sample are tens of thousands of clones, with 80% to 90% of them counted one time only. Of the sample, around 4.9% falls within the top ten clones.

Whole blood was collected in K2EDTA tubes by collaborating institutions according to the institutions' own protocols. For TCRbeta analysis, collaborators shipped samples as frozen whole blood, isolated PBMCs, or DNA extracted from either of those sample types. In this chain, TRBV9 is recombined with TRBJ1-1; there is no confident call for the D gene. The clonotype was recovered from a woman aged 45 to 65 with active COVID-19. The sample consisted of peripheral blood. The encoded CDR3 is CASSGLINTEAFF. Read as DNA, the sequence is TGTGCCAGCAGCGGACTGATTAACACTGAAGCTTTCTTT.